These T cell receptor beta chains were read from a single sample in a study of tumor-infiltrating lymphocytes in primary liver carcinoma. TCRdb analysed the multiplex PCR reads with MiXCR anew, one entry per CDR3 protein. Here the sample spans 80,000 or so distinct CDR3 sequences, roughly 71% being singletons. What was sequenced was tumor-adjacent normal liver tissue. The receptors here all came from a man aged 35 to 55 with primary liver carcinoma and hepatitis B virus infection. CDR3s include the opening cysteine and the closing phenylalanine or tryptophan. A D gene is named only where the DNA matches it firmly. For some rows the clone size is stated as once, few or many, or as a class when expanded; others skip it.

d_gene | j_gene | abundance | v_gene | CDR3nt | CDR3aa
- | TRBJ1-1 | many | TRBV10-2 | TGCGCCTCAAGGGACGGGGGGGCCAACACTGAAGCTTTCTTT | CASRDGGANTEAFF
- | TRBJ2-1 | - | TRBV11-2 | TGTGCCAGCACCTTACACACAGGTTGGGGTTACAGTGAACAGTTCTTC | CASTLHTGWGYSEQFF
- | TRBJ1-2 | - | TRBV6-2/TRBV6-3 | TGTGCCAGCAGCTACTCGAAGTTTTCCACGGAGAATGGCTACACCTTC | CASSYSKFSTENGYTF
- | TRBJ1-5 | - | TRBV6-6 | TGTGCCAGCAGTTATTCGCGCAGGATCAATCAGCCCCAGCATTTT | CASSYSRRINQPQHF
TRBD2 | TRBJ2-1 | many | TRBV30 | TGTGCCTGCTCAGGCAGAGGCGGGAGGGTCGGTGAGCAGTTCTTC | CACSGRGGRVGEQFF
- | TRBJ2-1 | - | TRBV5-5 | TGTGCCAGCAGCGTACAGTGTGGTACTAGTGGGCTCGGGTTCTTC | CASSVQCGTSGLGFF
- | TRBJ2-5 | medium-sized | TRBV29-1 | TGCAGCGTCCGCCTGACAGGCGGGGAGACCCAGTACTTC | CSVRLTGGETQYF
- | TRBJ1-1 | - | TRBV2 | TGTCTCAGCAGTGGTGCCTTCAACACTGAAGCTTTCTTT | CLSSGAFNTEAFF
TRBD1 | TRBJ2-7 | many | TRBV5-1 | TGCGCCAGCAGCATGTCGGGACAGGTGTCCTACGAGCAGTACTTC | CASSMSGQVSYEQYF
- | TRBJ2-2 | - | TRBV6-5 | TGTACCAGCAGTTACTCGTCGATCGGGGAGATGTTTTTT | CTSSYSSIGEMFF
TRBD2 | TRBJ2-1 | - | TRBV6-1 | TGTGCTAACAGTGGCGGACTAGCGGGAAGAACGAATGAGCAGTTCTTC | CANSGGLAGRTNEQFF
TRBD1 | TRBJ2-5 | many | TRBV6-5 | TGTGCCAGCAGTTGGACAGGGAACTTTCAAGAGACCCAGTACTTC | CASSWTGNFQETQYF
- | TRBJ2-7 | - | TRBV4-2 | TGTGTCAGCAGCCAAGAAATAACTAGTGGGAACTACGAGCAGTACTTC | CVSSQEITSGNYEQYF
- | TRBJ2-1 | many | TRBV6-1 | TGTGCCAGCAGGGGGAGGGACAGTCGAGCCTGGGACAATGAGCAGTTCTTC | CASRGRDSRAWDNEQFF
TRBD1 | TRBJ1-4 | few | TRBV29-1 | TGCAGCGCTGGACAGGCAACTGATGAAAAGCTGTTTTTT | CSAGQATDEKLFF
- | TRBJ2-7 | many | TRBV5-1 | TGCGCCAGCAGCTTGGCGACCTCCCCCCTCTACGAGCAGTACTTC | CASSLATSPLYEQYF
TRBD2 | TRBJ2-1 | - | TRBV7-3 | TGTGCCAGCAGCCAAATCGGACTAGCGGGACCTAGGGATGAGCAGTTCTTC | CASSQIGLAGPRDEQFF